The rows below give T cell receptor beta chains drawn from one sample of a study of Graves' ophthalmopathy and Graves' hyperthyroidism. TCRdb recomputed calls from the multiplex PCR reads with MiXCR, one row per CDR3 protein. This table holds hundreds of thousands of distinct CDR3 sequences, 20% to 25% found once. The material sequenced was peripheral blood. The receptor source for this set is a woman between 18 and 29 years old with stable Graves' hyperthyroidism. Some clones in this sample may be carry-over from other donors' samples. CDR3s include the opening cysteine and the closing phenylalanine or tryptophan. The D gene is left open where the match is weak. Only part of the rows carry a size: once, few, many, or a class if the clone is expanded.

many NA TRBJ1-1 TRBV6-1 CASNYGDRNTEAFF TGTGCCAGCAACTACGGGGATCGGAACACTGAAGCTTTCTTT
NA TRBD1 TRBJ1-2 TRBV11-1 CASGLGEDRGKLYGYTF TGTGCCAGCGGCTTAGGGGAGGACAGGGGGAAGCTCTATGGCTACACCTTC
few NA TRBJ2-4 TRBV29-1 CSVGLDKNIQYF TGCAGCGTTGGTCTGGATAAAAACATTCAGTACTTC
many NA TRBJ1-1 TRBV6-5 CASTVPSGKGNTEAFF TGTGCCAGCACCGTCCCCTCGGGCAAAGGGAACACTGAAGCTTTCTTT
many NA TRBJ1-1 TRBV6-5 CASSYGGGNTEAFF TGTGCCAGCAGTTATGGAGGGGGGAACACTGAAGCTTTCTTT
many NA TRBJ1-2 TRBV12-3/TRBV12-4 CASSLLPSGVNYGYTF TGTGCCAGCAGTTTATTACCCTCGGGCGTTAACTATGGCTACACCTTC
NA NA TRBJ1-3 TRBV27 CASRGPPGNTIYF TGTGCCAGCAGGGGACCTCCTGGAAACACCATATATTTT
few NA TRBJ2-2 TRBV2 CASSEARSRDTGELFF TGTGCCAGCAGTGAAGCGCGAAGTCGGGACACCGGGGAGCTGTTTTTT
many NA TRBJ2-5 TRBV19 CAITLAGAEQTQYF TGTGCCATAACATTGGCAGGGGCTGAGCAGACCCAGTACTTC
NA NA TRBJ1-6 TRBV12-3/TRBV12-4 CASSLDIRTLHF TGTGCCAGCAGTTTGGACATACGAACCCTCCACTTT
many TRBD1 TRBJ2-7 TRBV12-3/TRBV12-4 CASSTQGTAAYEQYF TGTGCCAGCAGTACGCAAGGGACAGCCGCCTACGAGCAGTACTTC
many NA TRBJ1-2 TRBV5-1 CASSFHTLGYGYTF TGCGCCAGCAGCTTTCATACCCTAGGCTATGGCTACACCTTC
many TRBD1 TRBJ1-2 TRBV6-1 CASSETGNYGYTF TGTGCCAGCAGTGAGACAGGGAACTATGGCTACACCTTC
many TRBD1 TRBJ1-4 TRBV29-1 CSDRGHTNEKLFF TGCAGCGACAGGGGGCACACTAATGAAAAACTGTTTTTT